The 2 T cell receptor beta chains given below trace back to one sample, sequenced in a study of T-cell memory formation after mild COVID-19. TCRdb re-called the 5' RACE reads through MiXCR, storing one row per CDR3 protein. This sample has 450,000 to 650,000 distinct CDR3 sequences, with roughly 17% found just once. The sequencing input was PBMCs or a T cell subset sorted from them (not recorded which). Source of these receptors: an adult woman who had mild COVID-19 (a few samples of this study predate the infection). Cell type and time point are not known.

This rearrangement joins TRBV29-1 to TRBJ2-7; 13 positions agree with TRBD2. The ends lost 7 bases at V and 5 bases at J; junction bases unmatched: 5. CDR3 length: 13 residues. CDR1 SQVTM and CDR2 ANQGSEA come from the germline V gene. CDR3 residues: CSAGLAGVNEQYF. The CDR3 DNA is TGCAGCGCAGGACTAGCGGGAGTCAACGAGCAGTACTTC.

The chain employs TRBV6-5 and TRBJ1-1; possible D gene TRBD1, 5 bases. Trimming removed 2 bases at V and 6 bases at J, with 10 bases between. Germline CDR1 is MNHEY and CDR2 is SVGAGI. The CDR3 consists of 13 residues. CDR3 nucleotides: TGTGCCAGCAGTTACGAGGGCAGGGCTGAAGCTTTCTTT. As protein: CASSYEGRAEAFF.